This T cell receptor beta chain was obtained from a study of identical twins. TCRdb re-called the 5' RACE reads through MiXCR, storing one row per CDR3 protein. The table shows approximately 240,000 distinct CDR3 sequences, with more than 13% occurring only once. Each donor was a healthy Caucasian. This clonotype showed up many times. The antigen is not known. The CDR3 is 16 residues long. Germline V gene data show CDR1 as LGHNA and CDR2 as YSLEER. Trimming at V came to 6 bases and at J to 7 bases, leaving 10 bases not matched to a gene. Study-level results: Interpretation of the results relied on cross-sectional statistical analysis and not on following the same donors.

Sequencing input: memory (CD45RO+) T cells sorted from blood. This TCR was recovered from a woman aged 18-29 years in good health. The chain employs TRBV4-3 and TRBJ2-2; 11 bases agree with TRBD1. The CDR3 nucleotides read TGCGCCAGCAGGTCTACCGGGACAGGGGGTGGCGGGGAGCTGTTTTTT. Protein sequence: CASRSTGTGGGGELFF.